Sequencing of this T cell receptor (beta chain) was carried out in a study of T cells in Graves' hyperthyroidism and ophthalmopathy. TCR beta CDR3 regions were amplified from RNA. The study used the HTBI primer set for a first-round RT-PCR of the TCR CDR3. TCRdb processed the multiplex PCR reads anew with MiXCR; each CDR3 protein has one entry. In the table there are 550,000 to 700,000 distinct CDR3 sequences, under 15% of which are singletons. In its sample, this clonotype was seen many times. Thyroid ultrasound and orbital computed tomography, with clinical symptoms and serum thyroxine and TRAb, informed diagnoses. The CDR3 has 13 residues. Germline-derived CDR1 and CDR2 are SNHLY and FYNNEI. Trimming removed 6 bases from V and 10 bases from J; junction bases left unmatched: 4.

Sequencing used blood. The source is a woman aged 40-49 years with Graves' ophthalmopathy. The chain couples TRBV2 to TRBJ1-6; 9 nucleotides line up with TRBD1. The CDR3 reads CASRDTGGSPLHF. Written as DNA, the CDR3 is TGTGCCAGCAGGGACACAGGGGGCTCACCCCTCCACTTT.